This T cell receptor (beta chain) was captured by sequencing in a study of shared clonotypes between healthy human individuals. General observations from the study: Compared with clonotypes that all four donors shared, non-shared clonotypes had lower generation probabilities.

It was across several immunoSEQ plates that each subset's genomic DNA was evenly split. Using immunoSEQ multiplex PCR, the repertoire was profiled, and TCRdb retains in-frame clones only, with some absent. The sample contains millions of clones, approximately 93% of which appear only once. This CDR3 spans 13 amino acids. Trimming cost V 1 base and J 6 bases, with 7 bases left between them. CDR1 LGHNA and CDR2 YNFKEQ come from the germline V gene. Comments on this clone: Antigen unknown. Other nucleotide sequences in the sample specify the same CDR3.

The receptor's source is a man aged 18 to 35 in good health. Some clones in this sample may be carry-over from other donors' samples. The chain is built from TRBV4-2 and TRBJ1-5; tentative D call: TRBD1 (6 bases). Sequencing used naive CD4+ T cells from PBMCs. Stated subset: CD45RA+ positively selected. For the CDR3, the DNA is TGTGCCAGCAGCCAAGGAGGGGGTCAGCCCCAGCATTTT. It encodes CASSQGGGQPQHF.